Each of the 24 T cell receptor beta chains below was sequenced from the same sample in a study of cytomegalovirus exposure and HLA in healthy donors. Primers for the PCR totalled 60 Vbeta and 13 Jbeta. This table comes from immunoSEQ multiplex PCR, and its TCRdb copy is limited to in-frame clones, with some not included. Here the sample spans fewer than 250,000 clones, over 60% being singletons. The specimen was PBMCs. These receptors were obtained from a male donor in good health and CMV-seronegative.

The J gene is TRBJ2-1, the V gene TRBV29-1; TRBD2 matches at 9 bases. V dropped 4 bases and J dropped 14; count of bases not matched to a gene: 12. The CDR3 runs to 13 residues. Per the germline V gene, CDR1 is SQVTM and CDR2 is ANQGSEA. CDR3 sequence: CSVVSGSARHKFF. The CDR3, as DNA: TGCAGCGTTGTTAGCGGGAGCGCCCGTCATAAGTTCTTC.

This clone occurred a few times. Here the CDR3 DNA reads TGCGCCAGCAGCTTGGCTGGGGACACTAGAAACATTCAGTACTTC. Translating it yields CASSLAGDTRNIQYF. The chain combines TRBV5-1 with TRBJ2-4, with D possibly TRBD1 on 6 matching bases. Per the germline V gene, CDR1 is SGHRS and CDR2 is YFSETQ. This CDR3 region has 15 residues. The V and J ends lost 0 bases and 6 bases respectively, with 13 bases between them.

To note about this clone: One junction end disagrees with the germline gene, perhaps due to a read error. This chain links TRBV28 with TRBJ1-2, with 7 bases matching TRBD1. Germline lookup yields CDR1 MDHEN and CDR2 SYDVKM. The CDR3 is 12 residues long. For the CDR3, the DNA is TGTGCCAGCAGCTCAGGGGGTGCTACAAGCTCCTTC. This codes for CASSSGGATSSF.

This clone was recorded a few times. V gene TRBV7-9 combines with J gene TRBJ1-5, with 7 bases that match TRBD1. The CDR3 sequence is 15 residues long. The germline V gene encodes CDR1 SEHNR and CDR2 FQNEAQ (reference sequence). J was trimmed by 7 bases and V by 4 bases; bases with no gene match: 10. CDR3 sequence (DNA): TGTGCCAGCAGCTCTGAACAGGGGTTGGGCCAGCCCCAGCATTTT. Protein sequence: CASSSEQGLGQPQHF.

The CDR3 sequence is CASSYSRARGPYEQYF. CDR3 in DNA: TGTGCCAGCAGTTACTCGAGGGCTCGGGGTCCCTACGAGCAGTACTTC. The V gene is TRBV6-5, the J gene TRBJ2-7, with D maybe TRBD2 (5 bases). Per germline, CDR1 MNHEY and CDR2 SVGAGI. The V end was cut by 0 bases, the J end by 2 bases, with 14 bases between. This CDR3 has 16 residues.

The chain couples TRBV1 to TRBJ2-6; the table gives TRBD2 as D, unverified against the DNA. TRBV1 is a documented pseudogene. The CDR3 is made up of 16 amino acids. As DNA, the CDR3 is TGCACCAGCAGCCAAGAGACCGCCGGGGGGGCCAACGTCCTGACTTTC. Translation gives CTSSQETAGGANVLTF.

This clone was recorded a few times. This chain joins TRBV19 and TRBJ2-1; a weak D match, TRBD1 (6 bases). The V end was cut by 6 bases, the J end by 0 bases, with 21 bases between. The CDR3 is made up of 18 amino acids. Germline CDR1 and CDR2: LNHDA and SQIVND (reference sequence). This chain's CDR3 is CASRPNLGGQPSYNEQFF. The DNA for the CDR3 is TGTGCCAGTAGACCTAACCTTGGAGGACAGCCCTCCTACAATGAGCAGTTCTTC. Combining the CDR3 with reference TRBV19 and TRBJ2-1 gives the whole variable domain DGGITQSPKYLFRKEGQNVTLSCEQNLNHDAMYWYRQDPGQGLRLIYYSQIVNDFQKGDIAEGYSVSREKKESFPLTVTSAQKNPTAFYLCASRPNLGGQPSYNEQFFGPGTRLTVL.

The chain's CDR3 is CASSLDWGTGEAFF. The CDR3 DNA reads as TGCGCCAGCAGCTTGGATTGGGGGACAGGGGAAGCTTTCTTT. V is TRBV5-1 and J is TRBJ1-1; 9 nucleotides line up with TRBD1. V trimming: 0 bases; J trimming: 8 bases; junction bases outside the gene matches: 5. Germline loops: CDR1 SGHRS, CDR2 YFSETQ. The CDR3 runs 14 residues. The entire variable domain, with the rest obtained from reference TRBV5-1 and TRBJ1-1, is as follows: KAGVTQTPRYLIKTRGQQVTLSCSPISGHRSVSWYQQTPGQGLQFLFEYFSETQRNKGNFPGRFSGRQFSNSRSEMNVSTLELGDSALYLCASSLDWGTGEAFFGQGTRLTVV.

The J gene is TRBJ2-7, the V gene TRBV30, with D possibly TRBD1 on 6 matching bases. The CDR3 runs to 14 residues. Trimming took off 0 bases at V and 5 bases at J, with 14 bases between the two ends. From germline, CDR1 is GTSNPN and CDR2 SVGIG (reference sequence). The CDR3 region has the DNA TGTGCCTGGAGTGTACTTGGGGGCCTCCACGAGCAGTACTTC. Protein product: CAWSVLGGLHEQYF.

In DNA, the CDR3 is TGTGCCAGCAGCCCCCGGGGTAGCGGGGGACCATCCTACGAGCAGTACTTC. Its translation: CASSPRGSGGPSYEQYF. The chain recombines TRBV7-9 with TRBJ2-7; 9 nucleotides align to TRBD2. This CDR3 region has 17 residues. J gave up 1 base and V 5 bases, and 12 bases lay outside the gene matches. Germline CDR1 SEHNR, CDR2 FQNEAQ (reference sequence).

The CDR3 DNA follows: TGTGCCAGCAGCTACGGGACAAAAAACACTGAAGCTTTCTTT. Translation gives CASSYGTKNTEAFF. The chain recombines TRBV7-3 with TRBJ1-1; tentatively, D is TRBD1 (6 bases). Germline V gives CDR1 SGHTA, CDR2 FQGTGA. V lost 4 bases, J lost 2 bases, and 11 bases lay in between. The CDR3 length is 14 residues.

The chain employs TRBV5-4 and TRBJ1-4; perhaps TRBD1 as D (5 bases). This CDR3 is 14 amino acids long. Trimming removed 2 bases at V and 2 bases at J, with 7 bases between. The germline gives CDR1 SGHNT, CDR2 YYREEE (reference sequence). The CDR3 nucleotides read TGTGCCAGCAGCTTAGGGGCTACTAATGAAAAACTGTTTTTT. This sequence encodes CASSLGATNEKLFF.

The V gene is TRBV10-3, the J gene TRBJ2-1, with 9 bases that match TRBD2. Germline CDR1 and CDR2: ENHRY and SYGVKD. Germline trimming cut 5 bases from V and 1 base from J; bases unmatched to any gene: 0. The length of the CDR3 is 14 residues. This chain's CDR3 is CAISTSGSYNEQFF. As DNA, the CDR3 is TGTGCCATCAGTACTAGCGGGTCCTACAATGAGCAGTTCTTC.

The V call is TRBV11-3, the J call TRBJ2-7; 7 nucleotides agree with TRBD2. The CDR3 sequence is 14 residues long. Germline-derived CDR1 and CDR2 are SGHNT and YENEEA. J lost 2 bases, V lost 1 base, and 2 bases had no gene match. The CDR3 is CASSLGREAYEQYF. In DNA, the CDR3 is TGTGCCAGCAGCTTAGGACGGGAGGCCTACGAGCAGTACTTC.

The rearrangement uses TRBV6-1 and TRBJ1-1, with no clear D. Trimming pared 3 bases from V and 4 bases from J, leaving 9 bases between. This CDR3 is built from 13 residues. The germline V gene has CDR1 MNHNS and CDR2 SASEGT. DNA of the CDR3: TGTGCCAGCAGTGAGAGCGAGTCCACTGAAGCTTTCTTT. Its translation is CASSESESTEAFF.

Here the CDR3 DNA reads TGTGCCAGTAGGGCGGCAGGGGTTGCCGGGGAGCTGTTTTTT. Protein sequence: CASRAAGVAGELFF. V and J are TRBV19 and TRBJ2-2, with TRBD1 as a possible D gene (6 bases). V lost 6 bases to trimming and J lost 6 bases, with 14 bases between them. Looked up from germline, CDR1 is LNHDA and CDR2 is SQIVND (reference sequence). This CDR3 spans 14 amino acids.

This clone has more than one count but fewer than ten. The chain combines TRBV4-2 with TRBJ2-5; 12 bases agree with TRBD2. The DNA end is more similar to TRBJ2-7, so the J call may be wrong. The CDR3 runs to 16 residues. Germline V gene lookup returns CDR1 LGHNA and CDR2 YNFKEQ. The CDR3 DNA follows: TGTGCCAGCAGCCAAGATCGACTAGCGGGGGACTACGAGCAGTACTTC. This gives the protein CASSQDRLAGDYEQYF.

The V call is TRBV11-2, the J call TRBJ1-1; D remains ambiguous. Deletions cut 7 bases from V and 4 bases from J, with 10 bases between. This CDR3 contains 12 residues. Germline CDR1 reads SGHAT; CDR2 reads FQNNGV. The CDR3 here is CASTPPGTEAFF. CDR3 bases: TGTGCCAGCACCCCTCCGGGCACTGAAGCTTTCTTT.

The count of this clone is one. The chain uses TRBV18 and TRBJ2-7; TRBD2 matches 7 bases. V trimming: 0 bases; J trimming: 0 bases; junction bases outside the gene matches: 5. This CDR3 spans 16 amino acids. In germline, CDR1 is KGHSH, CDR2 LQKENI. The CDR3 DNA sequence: TGTGCCAGCTCACCACCCGGGGGGATCTCCTCCTACGAGCAGTACTTC. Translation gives CASSPPGGISSYEQYF.

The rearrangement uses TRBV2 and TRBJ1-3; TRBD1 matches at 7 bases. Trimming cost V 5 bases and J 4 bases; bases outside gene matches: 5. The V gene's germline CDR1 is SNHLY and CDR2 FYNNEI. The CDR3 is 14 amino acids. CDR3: CASSPTGRGNTIYF. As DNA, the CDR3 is TGTGCCAGCAGTCCGACAGGGCGGGGAAACACCATATATTTT.

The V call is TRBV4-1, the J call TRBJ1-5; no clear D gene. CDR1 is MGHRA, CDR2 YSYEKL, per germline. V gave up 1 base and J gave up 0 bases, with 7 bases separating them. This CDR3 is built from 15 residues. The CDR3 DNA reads TGCGCCAGCAGCCAAGGCGGAGATAGCAATCAGCCCCAGCATTTT. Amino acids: CASSQGGDSNQPQHF.

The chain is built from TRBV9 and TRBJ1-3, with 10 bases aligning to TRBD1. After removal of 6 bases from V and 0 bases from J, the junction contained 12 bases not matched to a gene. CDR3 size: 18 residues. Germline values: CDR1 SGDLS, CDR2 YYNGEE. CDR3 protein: CASTSRDRGIGSGNTIYF. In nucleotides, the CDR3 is TGTGCCAGCACCAGCCGGGACAGGGGTATAGGCTCTGGAAACACCATATATTTT.

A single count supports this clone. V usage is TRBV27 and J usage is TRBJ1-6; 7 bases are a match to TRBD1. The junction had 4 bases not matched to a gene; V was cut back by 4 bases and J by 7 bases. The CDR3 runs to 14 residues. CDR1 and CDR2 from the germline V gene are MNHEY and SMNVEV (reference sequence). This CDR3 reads CASSWTGENSPLHF. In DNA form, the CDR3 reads TGTGCCAGCAGTTGGACAGGAGAGAATTCACCCCTCCACTTT.

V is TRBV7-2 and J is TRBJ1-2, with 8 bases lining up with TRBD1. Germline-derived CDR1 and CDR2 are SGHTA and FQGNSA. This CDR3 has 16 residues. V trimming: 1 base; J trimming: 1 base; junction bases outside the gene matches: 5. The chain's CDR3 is CASSLDQGALNYGYTF. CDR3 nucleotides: TGTGCCAGCAGCTTAGATCAGGGGGCACTTAACTATGGCTACACCTTC.